This T cell receptor (beta chain) derives from a study of OX40 agonist ivuxolimab in advanced cancers. As to this clone: Its specificity is not known.

Study-level findings and limits: What antigens the expanded peripheral T cells recognized was never established.

The protocol was immunoSEQ multiplex PCR, while the TCRdb copy is restricted to in-frame clones and leaves out a portion. The sample yields 60,000 to 75,000 clones, around 80% seen once. The sequence came from an adult with an advanced solid tumor such as melanoma, head and neck, liver or kidney cancer. The source was CD4+ or CD8+ T cells sorted from blood, collected in a trial of the OX40 agonist ivuxolimab.

This CDR3 reads CASSQGGGQRETQYF. CDR3 sequence (DNA): TGTGCCAGCAGCCAAGGGGGGGGACAGCGAGAGACCCAGTACTTC. The genes are TRBV7-8 and TRBJ2-5; D tentatively reads TRBD1 or TRBD2 (7 bases each). The CDR3 spans 15 residues. V lost 5 bases and J 4 bases, leaving 17 bases between the germline ends. Germline assignment: CDR1 SGHVS and CDR2 FQNEAQ. The entire variable domain, with the rest obtained from reference TRBV7-8 and TRBJ2-5, is as follows: GAGVSQSPRYKVAKRGQDVALRCDPISGHVSLFWYQQALGQGPEFLTYFQNEAQLDKSGLPSDRFFAERPEGSVSTLKIQRTQQEDSAVYLCASSQGGGQRETQYFGPGTRLLVL.